The T cell receptor (beta chain) described here comes from a study of blood T cell repertoires in COVID-19. Worth noting for this clone: Within the sample, other DNA sequences also encode this same CDR3.

Germline V gives CDR1 SNHLY, CDR2 FYNNEI. Between the trimmed V and J ends, which lost 5 bases and 1 base, there was a span of 8 bases. This CDR3 is 14 amino acids long. Sequencing used immunoSEQ multiplex PCR; TCRdb keeps in-frame clones, though not all of them. In the table there are roughly 210,000 clones, 84% of which are singletons. This TCR was sampled from an elderly woman with COVID-19, enrolled during active disease. Sequencing used peripheral blood. V gene TRBV2 combines with J gene TRBJ2-2; TRBD1 is a possible D gene (5 bases). CDR3 protein: CASSRQGNTGELFF. The CDR3 DNA reads TGTGCCAGCAGTCGTCAGGGGAACACCGGGGAGCTGTTTTTT.